The rows below give T cell receptor beta chains drawn from one sample of a study of cytomegalovirus exposure and HLA in healthy donors. Clones were sequenced by immunoSEQ multiplex PCR, and TCRdb holds only the in-frame ones, with some missing. This table holds approximately 79,000 clones, about 68% found once. Sequencing input: PBMCs. The source is a man aged 40-55 years in good health and CMV-seropositive. Each CDR3 is given with its conserved first and last residue. Fields, in order: D gene, clone size, J gene, V gene, CDR3 DNA, CDR3 protein. D genes are given only for firm matches. Expanded clones are given a class, and other clones once, few, many or no size at all.

d_gene: TRBD2
abundance: .
j_gene: TRBJ2-1
v_gene: TRBV27
CDR3nt: TGTGCCAGCAGTATATCCGGGACTAGCGGGAAGTTCTTC
CDR3aa: CASSISGTSGKFF

d_gene: TRBD2
abundance: .
j_gene: TRBJ2-5
v_gene: TRBV5-4
CDR3nt: TGTGCCAGCAGCAACCCTAGCGGTCAAGAGACCCAGTACTTC
CDR3aa: CASSNPSGQETQYF

d_gene: .
abundance: .
j_gene: TRBJ1-1
v_gene: TRBV10-3
CDR3nt: TGTGCCATCAGTCCTGGAGGGCAAAACACTGAAGCTTTCTTT
CDR3aa: CAISPGGQNTEAFF

d_gene: .
abundance: once
j_gene: TRBJ2-2
v_gene: TRBV4-3
CDR3nt: TGCGCCAGCAGCCAAGATGGGGGCGGCGGGGAGCTGTTTTTT
CDR3aa: CASSQDGGGGELFF

d_gene: TRBD1
abundance: .
j_gene: TRBJ2-5
v_gene: TRBV10-2
CDR3nt: TGCGCCAGCGCCGACAGGGGCCGACAAGAGACCCAGTACTTC
CDR3aa: CASADRGRQETQYF

d_gene: TRBD1
abundance: .
j_gene: TRBJ1-2
v_gene: TRBV27
CDR3nt: TGTGCCAGCAGTTTATTCGGTAGGGGGCATGGCTACACCTTC
CDR3aa: CASSLFGRGHGYTF

d_gene: .
abundance: .
j_gene: TRBJ1-5
v_gene: TRBV6-4
CDR3nt: TGTGCCAGCAGTGCCGACGGAGGCAATCAGCCCCAGCATTTT
CDR3aa: CASSADGGNQPQHF

d_gene: TRBD1
abundance: once
j_gene: TRBJ1-2
v_gene: TRBV7-2
CDR3nt: TGTGCCAGCAGCCAGTCAGGGGGCGATAACTATGGCTACACCTTC
CDR3aa: CASSQSGGDNYGYTF

d_gene: .
abundance: .
j_gene: TRBJ2-1
v_gene: TRBV7-3
CDR3nt: TGTGCCAGCAGCTTAGTGGGGGGTGAGCAGTTCTTC
CDR3aa: CASSLVGGEQFF

d_gene: TRBD1
abundance: once
j_gene: TRBJ1-6
v_gene: TRBV6-1
CDR3nt: TGTGCCAGCAGCATACAGGGGGCTGAGAATTCACCCCTCCACTTT
CDR3aa: CASSIQGAENSPLHF

d_gene: TRBD2
abundance: .
j_gene: TRBJ2-3
v_gene: TRBV10-1
CDR3nt: TGCGCCACCGAAGCGGGGGGGCAGGCAGATACGCAGTATTTT
CDR3aa: CATEAGGQADTQYF

d_gene: TRBD1
abundance: once
j_gene: TRBJ1-4
v_gene: TRBV4-1
CDR3nt: TGCGCCAGCAGCCAGACAGGGACCCGGGGAGAAAAACTGTTTTTT
CDR3aa: CASSQTGTRGEKLFF

d_gene: TRBD2
abundance: .
j_gene: TRBJ2-3
v_gene: TRBV9
CDR3nt: TGTGCCAGCAGCGGTCCGGGACTAGGGACCATTGATACGCAGTATTTT
CDR3aa: CASSGPGLGTIDTQYF

d_gene: .
abundance: .
j_gene: TRBJ2-1
v_gene: TRBV5-1
CDR3nt: TGCGCCAGCAGCTTGGTATCCGGGTCTATTAACAATGAGCAGTTCTTC
CDR3aa: CASSLVSGSINNEQFF

d_gene: TRBD1
abundance: .
j_gene: TRBJ1-5
v_gene: TRBV7-9
CDR3nt: TGTGCCAGCAGCCCAGGACAGGGGGAAGAGCCCCAGCATTTT
CDR3aa: CASSPGQGEEPQHF

d_gene: .
abundance: .
j_gene: TRBJ2-7
v_gene: TRBV28
CDR3nt: TGTGCCAGCAGTTTGGATCCTACGCGGAACGAGCAGTACTTC
CDR3aa: CASSLDPTRNEQYF

d_gene: TRBD1
abundance: .
j_gene: TRBJ2-5
v_gene: TRBV5-4
CDR3nt: TGTGCCAGCAGTACACAGACAGGGTTTGGAGAGACCCAGTACTTC
CDR3aa: CASSTQTGFGETQYF

d_gene: .
abundance: once
j_gene: TRBJ1-5
v_gene: TRBV6-6
CDR3nt: TGTGCCAGCAGTTTTGGGGGGGTTCAGCCCCAGCATTTT
CDR3aa: CASSFGGVQPQHF

d_gene: TRBD1
abundance: .
j_gene: TRBJ2-5
v_gene: TRBV4-2
CDR3nt: TGTGCCAGCAGCCAAGATTACAGGGGGTTGGGAGAGACCCAGTACTTC
CDR3aa: CASSQDYRGLGETQYF

d_gene: .
abundance: .
j_gene: TRBJ2-5
v_gene: TRBV30
CDR3nt: TGTGCCTGGAGTGCTCCGGGAAGGCAGACCCAGTACTTC
CDR3aa: CAWSAPGRQTQYF

d_gene: .
abundance: .
j_gene: TRBJ2-7
v_gene: TRBV4-2
CDR3nt: TGTGCCAGCAGCCAAGATCGACGGGGAGTATCCTACGAGCAGTACTTC
CDR3aa: CASSQDRRGVSYEQYF

d_gene: .
abundance: .
j_gene: TRBJ1-2
v_gene: TRBV6-1
CDR3nt: TGTGCCAGCAGTGAAGATGCAGGGTATAAGGGCTACACCTTC
CDR3aa: CASSEDAGYKGYTF

d_gene: .
abundance: .
j_gene: TRBJ1-1
v_gene: TRBV19
CDR3nt: TGTGCCAGTAATATACGGACTTTGAACACTGAAGCTTTCTTT
CDR3aa: CASNIRTLNTEAFF

d_gene: TRBD2
abundance: few
j_gene: TRBJ2-5
v_gene: TRBV5-5
CDR3nt: TGTGCCAGCAGCTGGACTAGCGGGAGGAGCCAAGAGACCCAGTACTTC
CDR3aa: CASSWTSGRSQETQYF

d_gene: .
abundance: .
j_gene: TRBJ1-1
v_gene: TRBV11-2
CDR3nt: TGTGCCAGCAGCGTACAAGAGAACACTGAAGCTTTCTTT
CDR3aa: CASSVQENTEAFF

d_gene: TRBD2
abundance: .
j_gene: TRBJ2-1
v_gene: TRBV29-1
CDR3nt: TGCAGCGTGGGTAGCGGGAGCTCCTACAATGAGCAGTTCTTC
CDR3aa: CSVGSGSSYNEQFF

d_gene: .
abundance: once
j_gene: TRBJ2-7
v_gene: TRBV28
CDR3nt: TGTGCCAGCAGTTTGTATTACGAGCAGTACTTC
CDR3aa: CASSLYYEQYF

d_gene: TRBD2
abundance: few
j_gene: TRBJ2-2
v_gene: TRBV6-5
CDR3nt: TGTGCCAGCAGGACTAGCGGGAGGGTCACCGGGGAGCTGTTTTTT
CDR3aa: CASRTSGRVTGELFF

d_gene: .
abundance: .
j_gene: TRBJ2-7
v_gene: TRBV27
CDR3nt: TGTGCCAGCAGCCCCCGCCCGGAGACCTCCTACGAGCAGTACTTC
CDR3aa: CASSPRPETSYEQYF

d_gene: .
abundance: .
j_gene: TRBJ2-2
v_gene: TRBV4-3
CDR3nt: TGCGCCAGCAGCCAAGATCGCCCGAGGTTGGCCGGGGAGCTGTTTTTT
CDR3aa: CASSQDRPRLAGELFF

d_gene: TRBD1
abundance: .
j_gene: TRBJ2-7
v_gene: TRBV6-5
CDR3nt: TGTGCCAGCAGTTACCGGACAGGGGGGGACGAGCAGTACTTC
CDR3aa: CASSYRTGGDEQYF

d_gene: .
abundance: .
j_gene: TRBJ1-1
v_gene: TRBV29-1
CDR3nt: TGCAGCGTTGGGGCTTGGGGGCCTAACACTGAAGCTTTCTTT
CDR3aa: CSVGAWGPNTEAFF

d_gene: .
abundance: .
j_gene: TRBJ1-1
v_gene: TRBV6-6
CDR3nt: TGTGCCAGCAGACAGGGCAACGGTGAAGCTTTCTTT
CDR3aa: CASRQGNGEAFF

d_gene: .
abundance: few
j_gene: TRBJ2-2
v_gene: TRBV9
CDR3nt: TGTGCCAGCAGCGTAGAGGGTTATGCGGGGACCGGGGAGCTGTTTTTT
CDR3aa: CASSVEGYAGTGELFF

d_gene: .
abundance: .
j_gene: TRBJ1-1
v_gene: TRBV4-2
CDR3nt: TGTGCCAGCAGCCACCCCGCGGCTGAAGCTTTCTTT
CDR3aa: CASSHPAAEAFF

d_gene: .
abundance: .
j_gene: TRBJ2-5
v_gene: TRBV7-8
CDR3nt: TGTGCCAGCAGCCAAGGGGGATACCAAGAGACCCAGTACTTC
CDR3aa: CASSQGGYQETQYF

d_gene: .
abundance: .
j_gene: TRBJ1-1
v_gene: TRBV7-8
CDR3nt: TGTGCCAGCACCTCATTAACAGGGTTTGAGGCGAGCACTGAAGCTTTCTTT
CDR3aa: CASTSLTGFEASTEAFF

d_gene: .
abundance: .
j_gene: TRBJ2-1
v_gene: TRBV4-3
CDR3nt: TGCGCCAGCAGCCAAGATCGGCGCTCTCCAGGAAATGAGCAGTTCTTC
CDR3aa: CASSQDRRSPGNEQFF

d_gene: TRBD1
abundance: .
j_gene: TRBJ1-4
v_gene: TRBV11-2
CDR3nt: TGTGCCAGCAGCCGGACAGGGGAGAGGGAAAAACTGTTTTTT
CDR3aa: CASSRTGEREKLFF

d_gene: .
abundance: few
j_gene: TRBJ1-1
v_gene: TRBV7-8
CDR3nt: TGTGCCAGCAGCTTAGGGGCAGCGAACACTGAAGCTTTCTTT
CDR3aa: CASSLGAANTEAFF

d_gene: .
abundance: .
j_gene: TRBJ2-7
v_gene: TRBV5-8
CDR3nt: TGTGCCAGCAGAAAACGACAAATCCTGTCTTCCTACGAGCAGTACTTC
CDR3aa: CASRKRQILSSYEQYF

d_gene: .
abundance: few
j_gene: TRBJ2-7
v_gene: TRBV7-8
CDR3nt: TGTGCCAGCAGCTCGCCAGGGACACTCGGCACGAACGAGCAGTACTTC
CDR3aa: CASSSPGTLGTNEQYF

d_gene: TRBD2
abundance: .
j_gene: TRBJ2-5
v_gene: TRBV27
CDR3nt: TGTGCCAGCACAACTGTCGGACTAGCGGGGGGGCCGGAGACCCAGTACTTC
CDR3aa: CASTTVGLAGGPETQYF

d_gene: .
abundance: .
j_gene: TRBJ1-5
v_gene: TRBV28
CDR3nt: TGTGCCAGCAGGGCGGGACCCAATTGGGCTCAGCCCCAGCATTTT
CDR3aa: CASRAGPNWAQPQHF

d_gene: TRBD2
abundance: .
j_gene: TRBJ2-5
v_gene: TRBV27
CDR3nt: TGTGCCAGCAGTTTAGGGACTAGCGGAGATCAAGAGACCCAGTACTTC
CDR3aa: CASSLGTSGDQETQYF

d_gene: .
abundance: .
j_gene: TRBJ1-5
v_gene: TRBV7-2
CDR3nt: TGTGCCAGCAGCCCGCCAGGGCTGGCTAATCAGCCCCAGCATTTT
CDR3aa: CASSPPGLANQPQHF

d_gene: .
abundance: .
j_gene: TRBJ1-5
v_gene: TRBV15
CDR3nt: TGTGCCACCAGCAGAAGAGCAAGGGGAAACAATCAGCCCCAGCATTTT
CDR3aa: CATSRRARGNNQPQHF

d_gene: TRBD1
abundance: .
j_gene: TRBJ1-2
v_gene: TRBV10-3
CDR3nt: TGTGCCATCAGTGAAGTGGGACAGGGGGCAATTGGCTACACCTTC
CDR3aa: CAISEVGQGAIGYTF

d_gene: .
abundance: .
j_gene: TRBJ1-1
v_gene: TRBV30
CDR3nt: TGTGCCTGGAATGCGGGGAGAGATGGGACTGAAGCTTTCTTT
CDR3aa: CAWNAGRDGTEAFF

d_gene: TRBD1
abundance: .
j_gene: TRBJ2-5
v_gene: TRBV10-1
CDR3nt: TGCGCCAGCAGTGATGGGACAGGGGGCGAAAAGAGTTGGGAGACCCAGTACTTC
CDR3aa: CASSDGTGGEKSWETQYF

d_gene: TRBD1
abundance: once
j_gene: TRBJ1-3
v_gene: TRBV7-8
CDR3nt: TGTGCCAGCAGCTCTAGACAGGGCTCTGGAAACACCATATATTTT
CDR3aa: CASSSRQGSGNTIYF